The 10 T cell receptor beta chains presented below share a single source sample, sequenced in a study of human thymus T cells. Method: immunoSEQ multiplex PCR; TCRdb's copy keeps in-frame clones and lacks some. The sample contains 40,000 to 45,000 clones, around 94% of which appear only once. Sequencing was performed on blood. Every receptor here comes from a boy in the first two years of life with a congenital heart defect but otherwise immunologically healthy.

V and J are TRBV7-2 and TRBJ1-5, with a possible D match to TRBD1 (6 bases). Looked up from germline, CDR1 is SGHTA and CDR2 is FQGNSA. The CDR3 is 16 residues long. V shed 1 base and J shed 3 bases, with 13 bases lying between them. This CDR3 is CASSLVGQGPNQPQHF. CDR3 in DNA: TGTGCCAGCAGCTTAGTTGGCCAGGGGCCCAATCAGCCCCAGCATTTT. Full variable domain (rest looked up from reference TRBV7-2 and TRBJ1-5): GAGVSQSPSNKVTEKGKDVELRCDPISGHTALYWYRQSLGQGLEFLIYFQGNSAPDKSGLPSDRFSAERTGGSVSTLTIQRTQQEDSAVYLCASSLVGQGPNQPQHFGDGTRLSIL.

CDR3 in DNA: TGTGCCAGCAGGCGTGAGGCCAATTCACCCCTCCACTTT. This translates into CASRREANSPLHF. This chain connects TRBV2 to TRBJ1-6; D not resolved. The ends were cut back, 6 bases at V and 7 bases at J, with 10 bases in the middle. The CDR3 has 13 residues. CDR1 is SNHLY and CDR2 is FYNNEI in the germline V gene.

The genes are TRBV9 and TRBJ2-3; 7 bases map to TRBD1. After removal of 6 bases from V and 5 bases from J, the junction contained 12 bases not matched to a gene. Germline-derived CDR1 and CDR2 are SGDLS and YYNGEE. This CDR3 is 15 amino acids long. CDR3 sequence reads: CASTKQGLYGDTQYF. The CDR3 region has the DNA TGTGCCAGCACCAAACAGGGGTTATATGGAGATACGCAGTATTTT.

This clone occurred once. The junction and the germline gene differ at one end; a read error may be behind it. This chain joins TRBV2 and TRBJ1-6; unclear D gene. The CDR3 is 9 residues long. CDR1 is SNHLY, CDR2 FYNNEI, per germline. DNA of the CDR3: TGTGCCAGCAGCGACCCGGCGAAATTT. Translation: CASSDPAKF.

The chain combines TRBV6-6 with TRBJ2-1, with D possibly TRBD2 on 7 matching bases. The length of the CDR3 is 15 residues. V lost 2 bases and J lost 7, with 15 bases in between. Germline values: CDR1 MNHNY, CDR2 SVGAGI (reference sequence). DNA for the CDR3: TGTGCCAGCAGTTACGGGGGGGGCCACTGGAATGAGCAGTTCTTC. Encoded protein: CASSYGGGHWNEQFF.

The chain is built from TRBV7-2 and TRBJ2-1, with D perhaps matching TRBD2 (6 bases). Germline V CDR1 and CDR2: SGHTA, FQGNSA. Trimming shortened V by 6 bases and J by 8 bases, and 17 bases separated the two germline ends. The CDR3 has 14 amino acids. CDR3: CASSWGLFSHEQFF. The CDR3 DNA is TGTGCCAGCAGTTGGGGACTTTTCAGCCATGAGCAGTTCTTC.

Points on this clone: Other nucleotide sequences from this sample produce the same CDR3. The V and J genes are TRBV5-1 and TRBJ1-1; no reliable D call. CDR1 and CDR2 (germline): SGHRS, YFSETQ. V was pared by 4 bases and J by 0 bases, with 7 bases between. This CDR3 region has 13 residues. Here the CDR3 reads CASSLGVNTEAFF. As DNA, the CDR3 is TGCGCCAGCAGCCTGGGAGTGAACACTGAAGCTTTCTTT.

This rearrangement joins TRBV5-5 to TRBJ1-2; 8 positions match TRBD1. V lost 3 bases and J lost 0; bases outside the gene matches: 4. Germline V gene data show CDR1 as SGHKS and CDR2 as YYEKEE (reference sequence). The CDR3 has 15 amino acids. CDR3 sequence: CASSSDRGPNYGYTF. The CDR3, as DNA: TGTGCCAGCAGCTCCGACAGGGGTCCTAACTATGGCTACACCTTC.

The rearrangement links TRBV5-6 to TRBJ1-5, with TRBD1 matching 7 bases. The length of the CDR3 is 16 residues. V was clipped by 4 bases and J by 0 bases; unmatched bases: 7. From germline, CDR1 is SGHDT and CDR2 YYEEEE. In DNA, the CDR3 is TGTGCCAGCAGCCGACTAGACAGGGCTAGCAATCAGCCCCAGCATTTT. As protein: CASSRLDRASNQPQHF.

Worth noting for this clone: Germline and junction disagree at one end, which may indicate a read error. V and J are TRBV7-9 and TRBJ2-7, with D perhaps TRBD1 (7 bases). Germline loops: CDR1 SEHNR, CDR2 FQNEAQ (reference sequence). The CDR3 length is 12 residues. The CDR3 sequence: CASSSRQGGVGF. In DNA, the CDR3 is TGTGCCAGCAGCTCCCGACAGGGCGGGGTCGGCTTC.